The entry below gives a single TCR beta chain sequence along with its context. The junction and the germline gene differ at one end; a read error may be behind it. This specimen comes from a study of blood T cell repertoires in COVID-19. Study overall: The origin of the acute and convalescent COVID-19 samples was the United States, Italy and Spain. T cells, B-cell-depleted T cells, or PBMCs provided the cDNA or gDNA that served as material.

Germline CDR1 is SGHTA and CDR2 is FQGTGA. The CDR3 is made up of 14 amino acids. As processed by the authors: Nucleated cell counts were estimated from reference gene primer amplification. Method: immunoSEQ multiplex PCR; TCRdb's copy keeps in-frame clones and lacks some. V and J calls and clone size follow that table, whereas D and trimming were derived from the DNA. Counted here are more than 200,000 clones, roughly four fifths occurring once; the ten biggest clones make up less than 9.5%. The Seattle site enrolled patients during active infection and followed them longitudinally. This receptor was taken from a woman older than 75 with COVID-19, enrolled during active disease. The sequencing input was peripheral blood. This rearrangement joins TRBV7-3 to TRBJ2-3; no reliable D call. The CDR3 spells CASSLKGGTDTQYF. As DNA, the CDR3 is TGTGCCAGCAGCTTAAAAGGCGGCACTGATACGCAGTATTTT. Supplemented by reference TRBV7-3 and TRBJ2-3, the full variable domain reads GAGVSQTPSNKVTEKGKYVELRCDPISGHTALYWYRQSLGQGPEFLIYFQGTGAADDSGLPNDRFFAVRPEGSVSTLKIQRTERGDSAVYLCASSLKGGTDTQYFGPGTRLTVL.